A single sample is the source of the 25 T cell receptor beta chains below, sequenced in a study of blood T cell repertoires in COVID-19. This table comes from immunoSEQ multiplex PCR, and its TCRdb copy is limited to in-frame clones, with some not included. The data show about 270,000 clones, with 85% to 90% seen just once and over 3.5% held by the top ten. Sequencing input: PBMCs or T cells enriched from blood (not recorded which). These receptors were taken from a woman aged 25-40 years with acute COVID-19.

The V and J genes are TRBV10-3 and TRBJ2-1; 7 nucleotides align to TRBD2. V trimming: 3 bases; J trimming: 2 bases; junction bases outside the gene matches: 1. This CDR3 has 14 residues. Germline V gene sequence: CDR1 ENHRY, CDR2 SYGVKD. The CDR3 is CAISDGGAYNEQFF. CDR3 sequence (DNA): TGTGCCATCAGTGATGGGGGGGCCTACAATGAGCAGTTCTTC.

The chain combines TRBV6-1 with TRBJ1-4, with 9 bases identical to TRBD1. This CDR3 contains 13 residues. Germline loops: CDR1 MNHNS, CDR2 SASEGT. Germline trimming cut 3 bases from V and 8 bases from J; bases unmatched to any gene: 1. The CDR3 is CASSDGQGEKLFF. The CDR3, as DNA: TGTGCCAGCAGTGACGGACAGGGGGAAAAACTGTTTTTT.

This chain links TRBV18 with TRBJ2-3; 9 bases agree with TRBD2. V dropped 4 bases and J dropped 4; count of bases not matched to a gene: 9. The CDR3 is 16 amino acids. Per germline, CDR1 KGHSH and CDR2 LQKENI. The CDR3 DNA is TGTGCCAGCTCACAAAGACTAGCGGAGAGGGCAGATACGCAGTATTTT. Translated, it gives CASSQRLAERADTQYF. The full variable domain, its missing parts supplied by reference TRBV18 and TRBJ2-3, is NAGVMQNPRHLVRRRGQEARLRCSPMKGHSHVYWYRQLPEEGLKFMVYLQKENIIDESGMPKERFSAEFPKEGPSILRIQQVVRGDSAAYFCASSQRLAERADTQYFGPGTRLTVL.

The V gene is TRBV6-5, the J gene TRBJ2-3, with TRBD2 identical over 9 bases. The ends lost 4 bases at V and 5 bases at J; junction bases unmatched: 4. The germline V gene has CDR1 MNHEY and CDR2 SVGAGI. CDR3 length: 14 amino acids. The CDR3 here is CASSLREGIDTQYF. In DNA, the CDR3 is TGTGCCAGCAGTTTGCGGGAGGGTATAGATACGCAGTATTTT.

The rearrangement links TRBV25-1 to TRBJ2-1; 9 nucleotides match TRBD2. This CDR3 is built from 18 residues. From germline, CDR1 is MGHDK and CDR2 SYGVNS. Trimming took 1 base from V and 7 from J; bases not matched to a gene: 14. The CDR3 region is CASSESVSREGRVNEQFF. The CDR3 bases are TGTGCCAGCAGTGAATCAGTGTCGCGGGAGGGGCGGGTGAATGAGCAGTTCTTC. Complete variable domain (other parts from reference TRBV25-1 and TRBJ2-1): EADIYQTPRYLVIGTGKKITLECSQTMGHDKMYWYQQDPGMELHLIHYSYGVNSTEKGDLSSESTVSRIRTEHFPLTLESARPSHTSQYLCASSESVSREGRVNEQFFGPGTRLTVL.

The chain has TRBV7-3 and TRBJ2-1; 10 nucleotides align to TRBD2. This CDR3 has 15 amino acids. CDR1 is SGHTA, CDR2 FQGTGA, per germline. Trimming took 2 bases from V and 9 from J; bases not matched to a gene: 7. As DNA, the CDR3 is TGTGCCAGCAGCTTATACCTAGCGGGAGTAGGTGAGCAGTTCTTC. Its protein product is CASSLYLAGVGEQFF.

V usage is TRBV6-4 and J usage is TRBJ2-1; 10 nucleotides match TRBD2. Germline CDR1 reads MRHNA; CDR2 reads SNTAGT. The CDR3 is 14 amino acids. J lost 12 bases, V lost 5 bases, and 10 bases had no gene match. The DNA of the CDR3 is TGTGCCAGCAGTAGTGGAGAGCGGGAGGGGGGGCAGTTCTTC. It encodes CASSSGEREGGQFF.

The J gene is TRBJ2-1, the V gene TRBV27; 9 nucleotides match TRBD1. The CDR3 runs 14 residues. After removal of 4 bases from V and 9 bases from J, the junction contained 7 bases not matched to a gene. Germline-derived CDR1 and CDR2 are MNHEY and SMNVEV (reference sequence). CDR3 DNA sequence: TGTGCCAGCAGTTGGGGACAGGGAGTGAGTGAGCAGTTCTTC. It yields the protein CASSWGQGVSEQFF.

This clone showed up just once. The chain combines TRBV27 with TRBJ1-1; 9 bases map to TRBD1. Losses at the gene ends were 5 bases for V and 7 bases for J; bases not matched to a gene: 8. The CDR3 sequence is 14 residues long. Germline V lookup: CDR1 MNHEY, CDR2 SMNVEV (reference sequence). The DNA of the CDR3 is TGTGCCAGCAGTCACATACAGGGGGCGAATGAAGCTTTCTTT. This sequence encodes CASSHIQGANEAFF.

The chain has TRBV28 and TRBJ1-2; 9 bases line up with TRBD1. In germline, CDR1 is MDHEN, CDR2 SYDVKM. V lost 9 bases and J lost 2; bases outside the gene matches: 1. The CDR3 covers 12 residues. The CDR3 region is CASGTGNYGYTF. As DNA, the CDR3 is TGTGCCAGTGGGACAGGGAACTATGGCTACACCTTC.

The J gene is TRBJ2-7, the V gene TRBV7-9; a possible D gene is TRBD2 (5 bases). Germline V gene sequence: CDR1 SEHNR, CDR2 FQNEAQ (reference sequence). The CDR3 is 15 amino acids. The V end was cut by 3 bases, the J end by 3 bases, with 15 bases between. CDR3 protein: CASSFLEARDYEQYF. CDR3 bases: TGTGCCAGCAGCTTCTTGGAGGCCCGGGACTACGAGCAGTACTTC.

The chain employs TRBV11-2 and TRBJ2-7; 9 positions agree with TRBD2. V gave up 1 base and J gave up 1 base; unmatched junction bases: 11. CDR3 length: 18 residues. The germline V gene has CDR1 SGHAT and CDR2 FQNNGV. CDR3 DNA sequence: TGTGCCAGCAGCTTAGGGGATTCCGGACTAGCGTCTTCCTACGAGCAGTACTTC. Translation gives CASSLGDSGLASSYEQYF.

This sequence joins TRBV3-1 (or the pseudogene TRBV3-2) and TRBJ2-1, with 7 bases matching TRBD2. The CDR3 runs 17 residues. From germline, CDR1 is LGHDT and CDR2 YNNKEL (reference sequence). After removal of 0 bases from V and 8 bases from J, the junction contained 13 bases not matched to a gene. This CDR3 is CASSQEEGLSRFDEQFF. CDR3 DNA sequence: TGTGCCAGCAGCCAAGAAGAGGGACTATCCCGTTTCGATGAGCAGTTCTTC.

This CDR3 is CASSVGTSGSNEQFF. For the CDR3, the DNA is TGTGCCAGCAGCGTTGGGACTAGCGGGAGCAATGAGCAGTTCTTC. V usage is TRBV7-3 and J usage is TRBJ2-1, with TRBD2 matching over 14 bases. J was trimmed by 6 bases and V by 5 bases; bases with no gene match: 3. This CDR3 is 15 amino acids long. Germline V gene sequence: CDR1 SGHTA, CDR2 FQGTGA.

The rearrangement uses TRBV14 and TRBJ2-7; 8 bases match TRBD2. With 2 bases clipped from V and 7 bases from J, the junction kept 22 bases outside the gene matches. The CDR3 has 19 residues. Germline V gene lookup returns CDR1 SGHDN and CDR2 FVKESK. CDR3 sequence (DNA): TGTGCCAGCAGCCAAATATTCAACGGCCGGGAGGGCCGGGAATGGGAGCAGTACTTC. The encoded protein is CASSQIFNGREGREWEQYF.

This chain links TRBV7-9 with TRBJ2-1; possibly TRBD2 for D (6 bases). The V gene's germline CDR1 is SEHNR and CDR2 FQNEAQ (reference sequence). The CDR3 length is 13 residues. V lost 10 bases, J lost 8 bases, and 18 bases lay in between. CDR3 sequence: CAKSMGGLDEQFF. The CDR3 DNA reads TGTGCCAAATCCATGGGGGGTCTCGATGAGCAGTTCTTC.

The chain employs TRBV6-1 and TRBJ1-5; no definite D call. CDR1 and CDR2 from the germline V gene are MNHNS and SASEGT. Trimming cost V 1 base and J 0 bases, with 10 bases left between them. The CDR3 is 16 residues long. The CDR3 coding sequence is TGTGCCAGCAGTGAAGTGGCACACCTTAGCAATCAGCCCCAGCATTTT. Translated: CASSEVAHLSNQPQHF.

The CDR3 spells CASSLQGAEKLFF. The CDR3 DNA follows: TGCGCCAGCAGCCTCCAGGGGGCGGAAAAACTGTTTTTT. This rearrangement joins TRBV5-1 to TRBJ1-4; 8 bases agree with TRBD1. The CDR3 covers 13 residues. J was trimmed by 8 bases and V by 4 bases; bases with no gene match: 4. Looked up from germline, CDR1 is SGHRS and CDR2 is YFSETQ.

This chain uses TRBV18 with TRBJ2-2; 9 nucleotides line up with TRBD1. The CDR3 runs to 18 residues. Per the germline V gene, CDR1 is KGHSH and CDR2 is LQKENI. Losses at the gene ends were 1 base for V and 5 bases for J; bases not matched to a gene: 11. CDR3 sequence (DNA): TGTGCCAGCTCACCACTTTCGGCGACAGGGGGTTTTACCGGGGAGCTGTTTTTT. It encodes CASSPLSATGGFTGELFF.

The chain is built from TRBV27 and TRBJ2-3, with 8 bases lining up with TRBD1. The ends lost 5 bases at V and 4 bases at J; junction bases unmatched: 5. CDR3 length equals 14 residues. Germline V gene lookup returns CDR1 MNHEY and CDR2 SMNVEV (reference sequence). Written as DNA, the CDR3 is TGTGCCAGCAGTGACAGGGGTCGCGCAGATACGCAGTATTTT. Residues: CASSDRGRADTQYF.

The chain combines TRBV18 with TRBJ2-2; D is unresolved. This CDR3 contains 12 residues. Germline CDR1 reads KGHSH; CDR2 reads LQKENI. V was trimmed by 3 bases and J by 4 bases, leaving 3 bases between them. CDR3 in amino acids: CASSPSTGELFF. The CDR3 DNA is TGTGCCAGCTCACCCTCCACCGGGGAGCTGTTTTTT.

The rearrangement uses TRBV6-4 and TRBJ2-1, with 8 positions matching TRBD1. Trimming removed 0 bases from V and 7 bases from J; junction bases left unmatched: 5. Germline CDR1 is MRHNA and CDR2 is SNTAGT. The CDR3 runs 15 residues. The CDR3 protein is CASSDSRTGINEQFF. The CDR3 DNA reads as TGTGCCAGCAGTGACTCCAGGACAGGGATTAATGAGCAGTTCTTC.

The CDR3 region has the DNA TGCGCCAGCAGCTTGGTTGTTGTATCGGGGGTAGGCGAGCAGTACTTC. This gives the protein CASSLVVVSGVGEQYF. The rearrangement joins TRBV5-1 to TRBJ2-7; D might be TRBD2 (6 bases). This CDR3 has 16 residues. V shed 0 bases and J shed 6 bases, with 19 bases lying between them. Germline V gene lookup returns CDR1 SGHRS and CDR2 YFSETQ.

The chain is built from TRBV2 and TRBJ2-7, with D perhaps TRBD2 (5 bases). V was clipped by 1 base and J by 4 bases, with 5 bases between them. This CDR3 comprises 12 residues. CDR1 is SNHLY, CDR2 FYNNEI, per germline. The CDR3 reads CASSEERYEQYF. The CDR3 DNA follows: TGTGCCAGCAGTGAAGAGCGGTACGAGCAGTACTTC.

The DNA for the CDR3 is TGTGCCAGCAGTGAATGGGCAGGAAGCTATGGCTACACCTTC. Its protein product is CASSEWAGSYGYTF. The gene calls are TRBV25-1 and TRBJ1-2; D is undetermined. Trimming shortened V by 1 base and J by 4 bases, and 10 bases separated the two germline ends. The CDR3 spans 14 residues. The germline gives CDR1 MGHDK, CDR2 SYGVNS.